The sequence of this T cell receptor beta chain was determined in a study of cytomegalovirus exposure and HLA in healthy donors. Study-wide points: It has been reported that TCR beta sequences accurately predicted the HLA-A and HLA-B alleles of most subjects.

This CDR3 comprises 12 residues. V dropped 5 bases and J dropped 7 bases, with 11 bases sitting between them. CDR1 and CDR2 (germline): MNHNS, SASEGT. Concerning this clone itself: Its antigen is not known.

The PCR ran on 60 Vbeta and 13 Jbeta primers. Measured with immunoSEQ multiplex PCR; TCRdb has only the in-frame clones, and not every one. Among 150,000 to 200,000 clones listed, 60% to 85% were seen once. The receptor was isolated from a woman in her forties in good health and CMV-seronegative. Sequenced sample: PBMCs. The chain has TRBV6-1 and TRBJ1-2; D remains unclear. Here the CDR3 DNA reads TGTGCCAGCAGTCTCGAGGGATCTGGCTACACCTTC. Amino acid sequence: CASSLEGSGYTF.